Shown below are 20 T cell receptor beta chains from a single sample sequenced in a study of blood T cells in healthy people across ages. Alongside a J-beta primer mix, a sample-barcoded 5' primer served in a second PCR lasting about 7 to 11 cycles. TCRdb re-called the 5' RACE reads through MiXCR, storing one row per CDR3 protein. The data contain roughly 800,000 distinct CDR3 sequences, 58% of them singletons. Sequencing input: blood. Every receptor here comes from a man aged 30 to 45 in good health.

The V and J genes are TRBV5-1 and TRBJ1-2; D is unclear. Germline CDR1 is SGHRS and CDR2 is YFSETQ. This CDR3 has 15 residues. V was shortened by 4 bases and J by 8 bases, with 21 bases between the two germline ends. The CDR3 is CASSPSGDRSGGYTF. The CDR3 DNA reads as TGCGCCAGCAGCCCATCTGGGGATCGCTCGGGGGGCTACACCTTC.

This rearrangement joins TRBV5-1 to TRBJ2-1; TRBD2 matches 7 bases. This CDR3 region has 16 residues. Unmatched junction bases numbered 7, after V lost 0 bases and J lost 4 bases. CDR1 and CDR2 from the germline V gene are SGHRS and YFSETQ. The CDR3 coding sequence is TGCGCCAGCAGCTTGGAGGCGGGAGTGGAGTACAATGAGCAGTTCTTC. Translating it yields CASSLEAGVEYNEQFF.

V gene TRBV27 combines with J gene TRBJ2-7; the D gene is possibly TRBD2 (5 bases). The CDR3 covers 14 residues. From germline, CDR1 is MNHEY and CDR2 SMNVEV (reference sequence). This CDR3 is CVCRLSEGHYEQYF. The CDR3 DNA is TGTGTCTGCCGTTTAAGTGAGGGCCACTACGAGCAGTACTTC.

The chain carries TRBV28 and TRBJ1-1; D may be TRBD1 (5 bases). The V and J ends lost 7 bases and 3 bases respectively, with 15 bases between them. This CDR3 comprises 14 residues. Per the germline V gene, CDR1 is MDHEN and CDR2 is SYDVKM. CDR3 amino acids: CASTGAGIDTEAFF. The DNA for the CDR3 is TGTGCCAGCACCGGGGCGGGGATTGACACTGAAGCTTTCTTT.

In its sample, this clonotype was seen many times. The rearrangement links TRBV6-6 to TRBJ1-5; no definite D call. The V end was cut by 4 bases, the J end by 4 bases, with 5 bases between. Germline V gene lookup returns CDR1 MNHNY and CDR2 SVGAGI (reference sequence). This CDR3 has 12 residues. The CDR3 region is CASSSANQPQHF. CDR3 sequence (DNA): TGTGCCAGCAGTTCGGCAAATCAGCCCCAGCATTTT.

The V call is TRBV29-1, the J call TRBJ1-1; D gene ambiguous. Germline-derived CDR1 and CDR2 are SQVTM and ANQGSEA. The germline V and J ends were trimmed by 0 bases and 7 bases, with 21 bases remaining between them. CDR3 size: 16 residues. In DNA form, the CDR3 reads TGCAGCGTTGAAGATCCGAAAAATCGCGTGGTGGATGAAGCTTTCTTT. Protein: CSVEDPKNRVVDEAFF.

The rearrangement uses TRBV20-1 and TRBJ2-4; either TRBD1 or TRBD2 may fit D (6 bases each). V was pared by 3 bases and J by 0 bases, with 15 bases between. Germline values: CDR1 DFQATT, CDR2 SNEGSKA (reference sequence). CDR3 size: 16 residues. For the CDR3, the DNA is TGCAGTGCTAGGAGGGGCAGGGGACTAGCCAAAAACATTCAGTACTTC. Amino acid sequence: CSARRGRGLAKNIQYF.

The V and J genes are TRBV10-2 and TRBJ1-2, with 7 bases identical to TRBD1. Germline trimming cut 2 bases from V and 5 bases from J; bases unmatched to any gene: 5. Germline V gene sequence: CDR1 WSHSY, CDR2 SAAADI. This CDR3 is built from 14 residues. The CDR3 here is CASSEGRDRYGYTF. The CDR3 coding sequence is TGCGCCAGCAGTGAGGGAAGGGACAGATATGGCTACACCTTC.

The V call is TRBV10-3, the J call TRBJ2-3; 11 bases are shared with TRBD2. V lost 10 bases to trimming and J lost 0 bases; unmatched junction nucleotides: 9. CDR3 length: 16 amino acids. The germline V gene has CDR1 ENHRY and CDR2 SYGVKD. CDR3 coding DNA: TGTGCCAACGCCCCTAGCGGGGGGCTAAGCACAGATACGCAGTATTTT. Its translation: CANAPSGGLSTDTQYF.

The V and J genes are TRBV7-2 and TRBJ2-2; unclear D gene. This CDR3 region has 12 residues. Germline V gene data show CDR1 as SGHTA and CDR2 as FQGNSA. V dropped 0 bases and J dropped 8 bases, with 4 bases sitting between them. The CDR3 loop is CASSLAPGELFF. DNA for the CDR3: TGTGCCAGCAGCTTAGCACCGGGGGAGCTGTTTTTT.

This chain uses TRBV3-1 with TRBJ2-3; D gene ambiguous. Per germline, CDR1 LGHDT and CDR2 YNNKEL (reference sequence). This CDR3 has 15 amino acids. V gave up 4 bases and J gave up 1 base, with 12 bases separating them. The CDR3 reads CASSPGRGGTDTQYF. In DNA form, the CDR3 reads TGTGCCAGCAGCCCCGGACGAGGAGGCACAGATACGCAGTATTTT.

This clonotype showed up just a few times. The chain is built from TRBV7-9 and TRBJ2-3; no reliable D call. V dropped 8 bases and J dropped 0 bases, with 9 bases sitting between them. This CDR3 is built from 13 residues. CDR1 and CDR2 (germline): SEHNR, FQNEAQ (reference sequence). The CDR3 DNA follows: TGTGCCAGCGCTAGGGCTAGCACAGATACGCAGTATTTT. Residues: CASARASTDTQYF.

The V gene is TRBV18, the J gene TRBJ2-3; D is unclear. The germline V and J ends were trimmed by 3 bases and 0 bases, with 10 bases remaining between them. The length of the CDR3 is 15 residues. Germline V gives CDR1 KGHSH, CDR2 LQKENI. This CDR3 is CASSPLTSSTDTQYF. The CDR3 region has the DNA TGTGCCAGCTCACCCCTGACTTCTAGCACAGATACGCAGTATTTT.

This clonotype turned up a few times. The chain couples TRBV20-1 to TRBJ2-7; D might be TRBD1 or TRBD2, each matching 5 bases. CDR1 and CDR2 (germline): DFQATT, SNEGSKA (reference sequence). Trimming stripped 0 bases from V and 6 bases from J, with 21 bases between. The CDR3 sequence is 16 residues long. CDR3: CSARDLGVGVLSEQYF. The CDR3 DNA sequence: TGCAGTGCTAGAGATTTGGGGGTAGGGGTCCTCTCCGAGCAGTACTTC.

V is TRBV29-1 and J is TRBJ2-1, with D perhaps TRBD1 or TRBD2 (5 bases each). Germline V lookup: CDR1 SQVTM, CDR2 ANQGSEA. Trimming took off 5 bases at V and 2 bases at J, with 10 bases between the two ends. CDR3 length equals 13 residues. The CDR3 bases are TGCAGCGTTCTTGGGACCGCCTACAATGAGCAGTTCTTC. This gives the protein CSVLGTAYNEQFF.

The rearrangement links TRBV20-1 to TRBJ2-1; no definite D call. V lost 5 bases and J lost 0, with 11 bases in between. CDR3 length: 14 residues. Germline V gives CDR1 DFQATT, CDR2 SNEGSKA (reference sequence). This CDR3 reads CSAPDAISYNEQFF. The DNA of the CDR3 is TGCAGTGCTCCAGACGCCATCTCCTACAATGAGCAGTTCTTC.

This clonotype was seen a few times. The rearrangement joins TRBV20-1 to TRBJ1-4; 8 bases agree with TRBD1. After removal of 3 bases from V and 4 bases from J, the junction contained 19 bases not matched to a gene. This CDR3 has 19 residues. The germline V gene has CDR1 DFQATT and CDR2 SNEGSKA (reference sequence). Written as DNA, the CDR3 is TGCAGTGCTAGCATAACAGCTGGACAGGGCGCAGGACTTAATGAAAAACTGTTTTTT. Translated, it gives CSASITAGQGAGLNEKLFF.

The CDR3 coding sequence is TGTGCCAGCAGTTCGAGAATGACAGGGGGCTCCTACGAGCAGTACTTC. Protein sequence: CASSSRMTGGSYEQYF. The gene calls are TRBV4-2 and TRBJ2-7; 9 positions agree with TRBD1. V lost 6 bases and J lost 0; bases outside the gene matches: 9. Germline V CDR1 and CDR2: LGHNA, YNFKEQ. The CDR3 totals 16 residues.

This clonotype was recorded many times. In DNA, the CDR3 is TGCAGTGCTCGTGGGGGTGATCACGATCAGCCCCAGCATTTT. Residues: CSARGGDHDQPQHF. This rearrangement joins TRBV20-1 to TRBJ1-5, with TRBD1 as a possible D gene (5 bases). V lost 5 bases and J 5 bases, leaving 16 bases between the germline ends. The length of the CDR3 is 14 residues. The germline V gene encodes CDR1 DFQATT and CDR2 SNEGSKA (reference sequence).

This clonotype has only a few counts. The rearrangement links TRBV11-1 to TRBJ2-7; 10 bases agree with TRBD2. The germline gives CDR1 SGHAT, CDR2 FQDESV (reference sequence). The junction had 4 bases not matched to a gene; V was cut back by 5 bases and J by 0 bases. This CDR3 has 15 residues. As DNA, the CDR3 is TGTGCCAGCAGCCGATCTAGCGGGAGCTCCTACGAGCAGTACTTC. Translated: CASSRSSGSSYEQYF.